One and the same sample provided the 32 T cell receptor beta chains below, sequenced in a study of blood T cell repertoires in COVID-19. TCRdb's table, derived via immunoSEQ multiplex PCR, lists solely in-frame clones and lacks some. The sample lists 100,000 or so clones, 80% to 95% occurring once. The sequenced sample was peripheral blood. These receptors came from a woman between 45 and 65 years old in a cohort sampled during active COVID-19.

The chain combines TRBV11-2 with TRBJ1-1; D gene unclear. The germline V gene has CDR1 SGHAT and CDR2 FQNNGV. Between the trimmed V and J ends, which lost 6 bases and 2 bases, there was a span of 13 bases. The CDR3 is made up of 14 amino acids. CDR3 region: CASSSLVQNTEAFF. The CDR3 nucleotides are TGTGCCAGCAGTTCTTTAGTCCAAAACACTGAAGCTTTCTTT.

The genes are TRBV3-1 (or the pseudogene TRBV3-2) and TRBJ2-1; possible D gene TRBD2, 6 bases. This CDR3 spans 16 amino acids. Germline V lookup: CDR1 LGHDT, CDR2 YNNKEL (reference sequence). With 2 bases removed from V and 5 bases from J, the gap between germline ends came to 16 bases. Here the CDR3 DNA reads TGTGCCAGCAGCCAACATCAGGCGGGACTGAACAATGAGCAGTTCTTC. Protein product: CASSQHQAGLNNEQFF.

The DNA for the CDR3 is TGTGCCAGCAGCTTGCCCGGGATCTCTGGAAACACCATATATTTT. Encoded protein: CASSLPGISGNTIYF. The chain links TRBV5-6 to TRBJ1-3; unclear D gene. The CDR3 consists of 15 residues. Germline V gene lookup returns CDR1 SGHDT and CDR2 YYEEEE. The V end lost 1 base, the J end lost 0 bases, and 8 bases lay between the germline ends.

This sequence joins TRBV28 and TRBJ2-7; TRBD2 matches 11 bases. Germline loops: CDR1 MDHEN, CDR2 SYDVKM. The CDR3 spans 14 residues. With 6 bases clipped from V and 2 bases from J, the junction kept 3 bases outside the gene matches. CDR3 in DNA: TGTGCCAGCAGACTAGCGGGAGCGACCTACGAGCAGTACTTC. Its protein is CASRLAGATYEQYF.

This clone was seen only once. The genes are TRBV5-4 and TRBJ1-3; possible D gene TRBD1, 5 bases. This CDR3 is built from 14 residues. CDR1 is SGHNT, CDR2 YYREEE, per germline (reference sequence). V was cut by 5 bases and J by 0 bases, with 9 bases left in between. CDR3 sequence reads: CASSDRSSGNTIYF. In DNA form, the CDR3 reads TGTGCCAGCAGTGACAGAAGCTCTGGAAACACCATATATTTT.

The rearrangement uses TRBV6-5 and TRBJ1-3; the D is unclear. Germline CDR1 is MNHEY and CDR2 is SVGAGI. The CDR3 length is 16 residues. V lost 0 bases to trimming and J lost 4 bases, with 13 bases between them. DNA of the CDR3: TGTGCCAGCAGTTACTCGATCCACGGGAAAGGAAACACCATATATTTT. Its translation is CASSYSIHGKGNTIYF.

This chain uses TRBV10-2 with TRBJ1-1; 8 bases fit TRBD1. V lost 7 bases and J lost 10; bases outside the gene matches: 5. The CDR3 sequence is 11 residues long. Germline assignment: CDR1 WSHSY and CDR2 SAAADI. As DNA, the CDR3 is TGCGCCAGCAAGGCAGGACAGGGAGCTTTCTTT. Amino acids: CASKAGQGAFF.

This clone has a single count. CDR3 loop: CASSASGTSSAGANVLTF. The CDR3 DNA is TGTGCCAGCAGCGCGTCAGGGACATCCTCGGCGGGGGCCAACGTCCTGACTTTC. This rearrangement joins TRBV9 to TRBJ2-6; weak D call: TRBD1 (6 bases). V lost 3 bases and J lost 4, with 20 bases in between. The length of the CDR3 is 18 residues. From germline, CDR1 is SGDLS and CDR2 YYNGEE.

This clone appeared a single time. CDR3 coding DNA: TGTGCCATCAGTGAGTCGAGGGGGCAGGGGTTCACTGAAGCTTTCTTT. Translation gives CAISESRGQGFTEAFF. The chain employs TRBV10-3 and TRBJ1-1, with TRBD1 identical over 7 bases. V lost 0 bases to trimming and J lost 4 bases; unmatched junction nucleotides: 8. Germline lookup yields CDR1 ENHRY and CDR2 SYGVKD. The CDR3 spans 16 residues.

This sequence joins TRBV28 and TRBJ2-7, with 10 bases aligning to TRBD2. The trim removed 3 bases at V and 0 bases at J, leaving 20 bases unmatched. Germline CDR1 and CDR2: MDHEN and SYDVKM. The CDR3 runs to 21 residues. The CDR3 sequence is CASSFRSYGLAGEPSSYEQYF. The CDR3 nucleotides are TGTGCCAGCAGTTTTCGGTCATACGGGCTAGCGGGAGAGCCGAGCTCCTACGAGCAGTACTTC. The variable domain in full, with the rest retrieved from reference TRBV28 and TRBJ2-7, is DVKVTQSSRYLVKRTGEKVFLECVQDMDHENMFWYRQDPGLGLRLIYFSYDVKMKEKGDIPEGYSVSREKKERFSLILESASTNQTSMYLCASSFRSYGLAGEPSSYEQYFGPGTRLTVT.

The gene calls are TRBV7-9 and TRBJ1-4; maybe TRBD1 (5 bases). V shed 6 bases and J shed 8 bases, with 19 bases lying between them. Germline V CDR1 and CDR2: SEHNR, FQNEAQ (reference sequence). The CDR3 is 15 amino acids. The DNA for the CDR3 is TGTGCCAGCAGTTCGCCTCAGGGAGGGAAGGAAAAACTGTTTTTT. The encoded protein is CASSSPQGGKEKLFF.

This chain links TRBV5-4 with TRBJ2-1; 15 bases agree with TRBD2. The length of the CDR3 is 17 residues. Trimming cost V 4 bases and J 6 bases; bases outside gene matches: 8. In germline, CDR1 is SGHNT, CDR2 YYREEE (reference sequence). The chain's CDR3 is CASSPGLAGGRGNEQFF. The CDR3 DNA reads TGTGCCAGCAGCCCAGGACTAGCGGGGGGGCGAGGCAATGAGCAGTTCTTC.

This chain connects TRBV5-1 to TRBJ2-7; TRBD1 aligns across 7 bases. Trimming removed 4 bases from V and 3 bases from J; junction bases left unmatched: 13. The germline CDR1 and CDR2 sequences are SGHRS and YFSETQ. This CDR3 has 16 amino acids. The CDR3, as DNA: TGCGCCAGCAGCCCGCCTGTAGGGACAGCCTTCTACGAGCAGTACTTC. Its translation: CASSPPVGTAFYEQYF.

The CDR3 reads CASSLEPGQGRYNEQFF. The CDR3 DNA reads as TGCGCCAGCAGCTTGGAACCGGGACAGGGAAGATATAATGAGCAGTTCTTC. The chain uses TRBV5-1 and TRBJ2-1; 9 bases line up with TRBD1. The CDR3 sequence is 17 residues long. Germline V lookup: CDR1 SGHRS, CDR2 YFSETQ. The J segment lost 7 bases and the V segment lost 0 bases, leaving 11 bases of the junction unmatched. Full variable domain (missing parts from reference TRBV5-1 and TRBJ2-1): KAGVTQTPRYLIKTRGQQVTLSCSPISGHRSVSWYQQTPGQGLQFLFEYFSETQRNKGNFPGRFSGRQFSNSRSEMNVSTLELGDSALYLCASSLEPGQGRYNEQFFGPGTRLTVL.

This chain joins TRBV7-8 and TRBJ2-1; maybe TRBD1 (6 bases). CDR1 and CDR2 from the germline V gene are SGHVS and FQNEAQ. This CDR3 is 14 amino acids long. Between the trimmed V and J ends, which lost 5 bases and 9 bases, there was a span of 17 bases. The CDR3 here is CASSPRTLGAEQFF. The CDR3 DNA sequence: TGTGCCAGCAGCCCACGAACGTTGGGGGCTGAGCAGTTCTTC.

The chain joins TRBV7-6 to TRBJ2-2; D gene unclear. Germline V gives CDR1 SGHVS, CDR2 FNYEAQ. Between the trimmed V and J ends, which lost 3 bases and 0 bases, there was a span of 14 bases. The length of the CDR3 is 17 residues. CDR3: CASSFLPPATNTGELFF. For the CDR3, the DNA is TGTGCCAGCAGCTTCCTCCCCCCAGCGACGAACACCGGGGAGCTGTTTTTT.

The genes are TRBV29-1 and TRBJ2-3; no clear D. The germline gives CDR1 SQVTM, CDR2 ANQGSEA. V was shortened by 7 bases and J by 2 bases, with 10 bases between the two germline ends. The length of the CDR3 is 12 residues. CDR3 protein: CSAYPPTDTQYF. CDR3 bases: TGCAGCGCCTACCCCCCCACAGATACGCAGTATTTT.

The chain couples TRBV27 to TRBJ2-7, with D maybe TRBD2 (6 bases). The CDR3 spans 13 residues. Germline CDR1 reads MNHEY; CDR2 reads SMNVEV (reference sequence). V lost 8 bases and J lost 7, with 18 bases in between. CDR3: CASGPTLAGEQYF. The DNA for the CDR3 is TGTGCCAGCGGCCCCACCCTGGCGGGAGAGCAGTACTTC.

This clone was observed a single time. V gene TRBV7-3 combines with J gene TRBJ2-1; 10 bases line up with TRBD1. The CDR3 has 15 amino acids. From germline, CDR1 is SGHTA and CDR2 FQGTGA. After removal of 5 bases from V and 3 bases from J, the junction contained 4 bases not matched to a gene. CDR3 residues: CASSPDRGNYNEQFF. The CDR3 DNA sequence: TGTGCCAGCAGCCCGGACAGGGGGAACTACAATGAGCAGTTCTTC.

V usage is TRBV10-3 and J usage is TRBJ2-3; TRBD2 might be the D (6 bases). V lost 10 bases and J 5 bases, leaving 13 bases between the germline ends. The CDR3 loop spans 12 amino acids. Per the germline V gene, CDR1 is ENHRY and CDR2 is SYGVKD. The CDR3 is CATGTLEDTQYF. The CDR3 nucleotides are TGTGCCACTGGGACTCTTGAAGATACGCAGTATTTT.

V usage is TRBV12-3 or TRBV12-4 and J usage is TRBJ2-7; the match to TRBD2 covers 8 bases. This CDR3 has 13 amino acids. V lost 5 bases to trimming and J lost 6 bases; unmatched junction nucleotides: 6. The CDR3 DNA reads TGTGCCAGCAGTCCCCGGACTAGCCGCGAGCAGTACTTC. It encodes CASSPRTSREQYF.

The genes are TRBV2 and TRBJ2-3, with TRBD1 identical over 9 bases. Per germline, CDR1 SNHLY and CDR2 FYNNEI. The ends lost 6 bases at V and 4 bases at J; junction bases unmatched: 8. The CDR3 is 15 residues long. The CDR3: CASRNRGQEADTQYF. CDR3 in DNA: TGTGCCAGCAGGAACAGGGGGCAGGAGGCAGATACGCAGTATTTT.

The DNA of the CDR3 is TGCGCCAGCAGCTTGGCCGAAGGGGGAGAGACCCAGTACTTC. This codes for CASSLAEGGETQYF. V gene TRBV5-1 combines with J gene TRBJ2-5, with D perhaps TRBD1 (6 bases). Between the trimmed V and J ends, which lost 0 bases and 4 bases, there was a span of 10 bases. Germline V CDR1 and CDR2: SGHRS, YFSETQ. The length of the CDR3 is 14 residues.

This clone was observed once. The gene calls are TRBV5-5 and TRBJ1-5; D unresolved. Trimming pared 4 bases from V and 0 bases from J, leaving 11 bases between. Germline CDR1 SGHKS, CDR2 YYEKEE (reference sequence). This CDR3 has 15 residues. The CDR3 region has the DNA TGTGCCAGCAGCCTAGACTCCTATAGCAATCAGCCCCAGCATTTT. Its translation: CASSLDSYSNQPQHF.

This chain uses TRBV18 with TRBJ1-5; D possibly corresponds to TRBD1 (6 bases). Between the trimmed V and J ends, which lost 5 bases and 7 bases, there was a span of 18 bases. CDR1 is KGHSH and CDR2 is LQKENI in the germline V gene. The CDR3 extends over 15 amino acids. The CDR3 is CASSLEVGAGQPQHF. CDR3 nucleotides: TGTGCCAGCTCATTGGAGGTGGGGGCAGGACAGCCCCAGCATTTT.

The chain carries TRBV27 and TRBJ2-7; 16 bases line up with TRBD2. Germline CDR1 MNHEY, CDR2 SMNVEV (reference sequence). The CDR3 runs 20 residues. Trimming at V came to 5 bases and at J to 4 bases, leaving 17 bases not matched to a gene. CDR3 amino acids: CASSLYFPGLAGGPHYEQYF. CDR3 coding DNA: TGTGCCAGCAGTCTATACTTTCCGGGACTAGCGGGAGGGCCCCATTACGAGCAGTACTTC.

CDR3 region: CASSLVFSEKAFF. The CDR3 DNA reads TGTGCCAGCAGCTTAGTGTTTTCCGAGAAAGCTTTCTTT. V usage is TRBV7-2 and J usage is TRBJ1-1; no clear D. The CDR3 loop spans 13 amino acids. The V gene's germline CDR1 is SGHTA and CDR2 FQGNSA. V gave up 1 base and J gave up 9 bases, with 12 bases separating them.

This chain connects TRBV21-1 to TRBJ2-3; the table assigns TRBD2, which was not confirmed against the DNA. TRBV21-1 is a pseudogene locus. The CDR3 length is 12 residues. CDR3 in amino acids: CASSKVTSGPPF. CDR3 DNA: TGTGCCAGCAGCAAAGTGACTAGCGGGCCTCCTTTT.

This chain connects TRBV20-1 to TRBJ1-1; TRBD1 matches at 7 bases. The CDR3 extends over 11 amino acids. The V segment lost 5 bases and the J segment 7 bases; nucleotides outside the gene matches: 4. Per germline, CDR1 DFQATT and CDR2 SNEGSKA (reference sequence). The CDR3 bases are TGCAGTGCTCCAAGGACAGGTGAAGCTTTCTTT. This gives the protein CSAPRTGEAFF.

This chain uses TRBV27 with TRBJ2-1, with 7 nucleotides matching TRBD1. Germline values: CDR1 MNHEY, CDR2 SMNVEV (reference sequence). V was pared by 5 bases and J by 2 bases, with 9 bases of the junction left unmatched. This CDR3 has 16 residues. The CDR3 protein is CASSTIRGRAYNEQFF. In nucleotides, the CDR3 is TGTGCCAGCAGTACAATTAGGGGGCGCGCCTACAATGAGCAGTTCTTC.

The V gene is TRBV2, the J gene TRBJ1-2; TRBD1 matches 7 bases. This CDR3 has 14 amino acids. In germline, CDR1 is SNHLY, CDR2 FYNNEI. Trimming at V came to 5 bases and at J to 5 bases, leaving 8 bases not matched to a gene. The chain's CDR3 is CASSTPGQRYGYTF. The CDR3 DNA reads as TGTGCCAGCAGTACTCCGGGACAGCGTTATGGCTACACCTTC.

The CDR3 protein is CASSQDLAGPNSPLHF. In DNA form, the CDR3 reads TGTGCCAGCAGCCAAGATTTGGCAGGTCCGAATTCACCCCTCCACTTT. V is TRBV3-1 (or the pseudogene TRBV3-2) and J is TRBJ1-6; D gene uncertain. Germline CDR1 and CDR2: LGHDT and YNNKEL (reference sequence). The CDR3 totals 16 residues. Trimming removed 0 bases at V and 7 bases at J, with 13 bases between.